The following is a T cell receptor (beta chain) sequence with its context. Its binding antigen is unknown. No base qualities exist here, and no much larger clone lies one base off it. The collaborating institutions used their own protocols to collect whole blood in K2EDTA tubes. Collaborator samples were shipped for TCRbeta analysis as frozen whole blood, isolated PBMCs, or DNA extracted from either sample type. V gives up 3 bases and J gives up 12 bases, and the segment between their germline ends measures 12 bases. Inclusive of the bounding cysteine and phenylalanine, the CDR3 is 12 residues long. The kept DNA is CDR3 alone, 36 bases in frame from the first base. CDR1 SGHTA and CDR2 FQGTGA are derived from the germline V gene. This record belongs to a study of blood T cell repertoires in COVID-19 (dated by TCRdb to the early 2020s). As for the study more broadly: Collaborator samples came from the United States, Italy and Spain and covered acute and convalescent phases of COVID-19. Where HLA class I and class II types were available, the types were taken from metadata supplied by the sample provider, not from assay-based typing. The samples were drawn from two sources: the first 160 participants of the ongoing ImmuneRACE study, and over 950 subjects contributed by 6 global collaborators. The dataset comprised deeply sampled blood TCRbeta repertoires from subjects exposed to, actively infected with, or recovered from COVID-19. The sample metadata nearly always contained a de-identified subject ID, COVID-19 status, age in years and sex. The prospective study material was composed of cDNA or gDNA derived from T cells, B-cell-depleted T cells, or PBMCs. A freely available public database, intended as a resource for researchers studying the immune response to SARS-CoV-2, is where the repertoires were released. The study at large found these results: How much clinical and demographic metadata was included differed by source and by participant, and the metadata was provided uncurated.

TCRbeta CDR3 regions were amplified from genomic DNA using the immunoSEQ Assay, a bias-controlled multiplex PCR. Concerning the study's data processing: The number of nucleated cells in each sample was estimated by amplification of reference gene primers within the assay. Sequence reads were collapsed and filtered to measure the absolute abundance of every unique TCRbeta CDR3 rearrangement. Productive Simpson clonality was computed per sample as the square root of Simpson's diversity index over productive rearrangements. The table was pulled from immuneACCESS by TCRdb, which kept in-frame rearrangements only. Such tables lose some clones; where checked, under half of the loss comes from unresolved V genes, and the rest has no known cause. The V and J calls and the clone size are those of that table, but D and trimming were determined from the DNA. The sample yields about 100,000 clones; 90% to 95% were counted once. The biggest ten clones account for approximately 5.6% of the sample.

The chain employs TRBV7-3 and TRBJ2-1; 5 matching bases give a weak D call of TRBD2. The sequence was obtained from a human donor in a cohort sampled during active COVID-19. The source material was peripheral blood. Here is the DNA: TGTGCCAGCAGCTTGGTCCCGGGGTGGCAGTTCTTC. It is translated as CASSLVPGWQFF.